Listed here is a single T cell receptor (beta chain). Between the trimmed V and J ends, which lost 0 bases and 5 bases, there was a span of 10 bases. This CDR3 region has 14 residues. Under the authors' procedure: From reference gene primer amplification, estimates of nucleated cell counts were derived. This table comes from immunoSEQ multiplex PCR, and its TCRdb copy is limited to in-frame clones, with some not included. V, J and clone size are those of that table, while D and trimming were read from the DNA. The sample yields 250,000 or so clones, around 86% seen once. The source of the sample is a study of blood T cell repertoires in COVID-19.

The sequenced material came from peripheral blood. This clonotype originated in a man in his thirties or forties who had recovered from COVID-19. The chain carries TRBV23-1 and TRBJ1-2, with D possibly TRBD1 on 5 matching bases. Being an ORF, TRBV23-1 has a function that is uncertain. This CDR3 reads CASSQSGAPYGYTF. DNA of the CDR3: TGCGCCAGCAGTCAATCAGGGGCCCCATATGGCTACACCTTC.